These T cell receptor beta chains were read from a single sample in a study of blood T cells in healthy people across ages. TCRdb reanalysed the 5' RACE reads using MiXCR and keeps one entry per CDR3 protein. The table lists 1.5 million to 2 million distinct CDR3 sequences, 28% of them singletons. Material: blood. These receptor sequences come from a woman younger than 45 in good health. Both conserved end residues are part of each CDR3. Each record gives: J gene, D gene, clone size, V gene, CDR3 DNA, CDR3 protein. D genes are given only for firm matches. The size of a clone is reported for some rows only, either as once, few or many, or as a class for expanded clones.

>TRBJ2-1|TRBD2|-|TRBV30
TGTGCCTGGACGGATAGCGGGAAGCGGGAGCAGTTCTTC
CAWTDSGKREQFF
>TRBJ1-3|-|once|TRBV7-6
TGTGTCAGCAGCCCTCCGCCCGGGTACGGAAACACCATATATTTT
CVSSPPPGYGNTIYF
>TRBJ2-3|-|-|TRBV20-1
TGCAGTGCTAGAGACCCAAGCACAGCCACAGATACGCAGTATTTT
CSARDPSTATDTQYF
>TRBJ2-1|TRBD2|few|TRBV3-1
TGTGCCAGCAAGGGTAGCGGGAGTTATGAGCAGTTCTTC
CASKGSGSYEQFF
>TRBJ2-3|-|-|TRBV12-3/TRBV12-4
TGTGCCAGCAGTTTGAGGGGCACAATAGGCACAGATACGCAGTATTTT
CASSLRGTIGTDTQYF
>TRBJ2-7|TRBD1|-|TRBV7-2
TGTGCCAGCAGCTTAGCTCTTCCCGGGACAGCCTACGAGCAGTACTTC
CASSLALPGTAYEQYF
>TRBJ2-5|TRBD1|many|TRBV15
TGTGCCACCAGCAGCGACATCGGGACAGGGGTCGGTAAAGAGACCCAGTACTTC
CATSSDIGTGVGKETQYF
>TRBJ2-5|-|-|TRBV20-1
TGCAGTGCTAGAGAACTAGCAAGGGAGACCCAGTACTTC
CSARELARETQYF
>TRBJ1-4|-|many|TRBV9
TGTGCCAGCAGCGTAGGTGGGGGAAGCGAAAAACTGTTTTTT
CASSVGGGSEKLFF
>TRBJ2-1|TRBD2|many|TRBV2
TGTGCCAGCAGTTCTAGCGGGAGGGCCTACAATGAGCAGTTCTTC
CASSSSGRAYNEQFF
>TRBJ1-2|-|-|TRBV25-1
TGTGCCAGCAGTGAAGCGGGGGTTGGCGATGGCTACACCTTC
CASSEAGVGDGYTF
>TRBJ2-2|-|many|TRBV7-9
TGTGCCAGCAGCTTTGCCGGGGAGCTGTTTTTT
CASSFAGELFF
>TRBJ1-1|TRBD1|-|TRBV7-8
TGTGCCAGCAGCTTCATCGACAGGGTCGGAGGTCATTACACTGAAGCTTTCTTT
CASSFIDRVGGHYTEAFF
>TRBJ2-5|TRBD2|-|TRBV5-1
TGCGCCAGCAGCTTGGCTACTAGCGGGAAGCGAGAGACCCAGTACTTC
CASSLATSGKRETQYF
>TRBJ2-7|TRBD2|-|TRBV7-8
TGTGCCAGCAGCTTAGAGGTAGCGGGAGGGGACTACAATGAGCAGTACTTC
CASSLEVAGGDYNEQYF
>TRBJ2-3|-|-|TRBV20-1
TGCAGCGCTAGCGATATTCTCCGAGCCAGCGGAGCTTCGACAGATACGCAGTATTTT
CSASDILRASGASTDTQYF
>TRBJ2-7|TRBD2|few|TRBV7-8
TGTGCCAGCAGCCAACTAGCGGGAGAGCAGTACTTC
CASSQLAGEQYF
>TRBJ2-5|-|many|TRBV12-5
-
CASGFLETQYF
>TRBJ2-5|-|-|TRBV7-2
TGTGCCAGCAGCTTCGAGTGGCAGGGGGGGCAAGAGGCCCAGTACTTC
CASSFEWQGGQEAQYF
>TRBJ2-7|-|many|TRBV10-3
TGTGCCATCGTAAACGGGGACTCCTACGAGCAGTACTTC
CAIVNGDSYEQYF
>TRBJ1-5|-|-|TRBV9
TGTGCCAGCAGCGTAGATGGACGGGCGAATCGGCCCCAGCATTTT
CASSVDGRANRPQHF
>TRBJ2-3|-|few|TRBV29-1
TGCGGCGTTAGGGGTAGCGGATCTAGCACAGATACGCAGTATTTT
CGVRGSGSSTDTQYF
>TRBJ1-2|-|many|TRBV7-9
TGTGCCAGCACCCACGGGAACTATGGCTACACCTTC
CASTHGNYGYTF
>TRBJ2-3|TRBD1|-|TRBV12-3/TRBV12-4
TGTGCCAGCAGTTCCAGGGGGAGCACAGATGCGCAGTATTTT
CASSSRGSTDAQYF
>TRBJ1-1|-|few|TRBV6-6
TGTGCCAGCACCTTTGACAGGAACACTGAAGCTTTCTTT
CASTFDRNTEAFF
>TRBJ1-5|TRBD1|-|TRBV19
TGTGCCAGTAGTACGACGGACAGGGGGAGTAGCCAGCCCCAGCATTTT
CASSTTDRGSSQPQHF
>TRBJ2-6|TRBD1|-|TRBV5-6
TGTGCCAGCAGCTGGGGGCTGACAGGGGGCGCTGGGGCCAACGTCCTGACTTTC
CASSWGLTGGAGANVLTF
>TRBJ2-1|TRBD2|-|TRBV24-1
TGTGCCACCTCAGCGGGGACTTACAATGAGCAGTTCTTC
CATSAGTYNEQFF
>TRBJ2-2|-|-|TRBV12-3/TRBV12-4
TGTGCCAGCAGTTACAGGGTCAGCGCCGGGGAGCTGTTTTTT
CASSYRVSAGELFF
>TRBJ1-1|-|-|TRBV6-5
TGTGCCAGCAGTGCTTACAGCGAGCGGAACACTGAAGCTTTCTTT
CASSAYSERNTEAFF
>TRBJ1-5|TRBD1|-|TRBV7-2
TGTGCCAGCAGCTTAGACACAGGGGTGGGTCAGCCCCAGCATTTT
CASSLDTGVGQPQHF
>TRBJ2-7|TRBD1|-|TRBV4-2
TGTGCCAGCAGCCAAGGCAGGGGGCAGACCTACTCTCCGTGGCAGTACTTC
CASSQGRGQTYSPWQYF
>TRBJ2-4|-|-|TRBV19
TGTGCCAGTAGTATCGCGGGGACGGGCATTCAGTACTTC
CASSIAGTGIQYF
>TRBJ1-2|-|-|TRBV7-9
TGTGCCAGCAGCTTAGAGGCGACCGGGGGCTACACCTTC
CASSLEATGGYTF
>TRBJ2-5|TRBD1|-|TRBV7-3
TGTGTCAGCAGCCCTCAGGGACAGATAGAAGAGACCCAGTACTTC
CVSSPQGQIEETQYF
>TRBJ2-1|TRBD2|few|TRBV13
TGTGCCAGCAGCTCCACGGGACTAGCGCCGAAGAGTGAGTTCTTC
CASSSTGLAPKSEFF